This TCR beta chain was obtained from a study of cytomegalovirus exposure and HLA in healthy donors. Every donor was a healthy person donating bone marrow. When sampled, the donors appeared nominally healthy, though they likely had unrecorded immune exposures. It was with 60 Vbeta and 13 Jbeta primers that the PCR ran. Clones were read by immunoSEQ multiplex PCR, and TCRdb kept only the in-frame ones, dropping some. The table has 130,000 or so clones, roughly 78% seen once. Trimming took 0 bases from V and 0 from J; bases not matched to a gene: 8. The CDR3 loop spans 17 amino acids. Germline V gene lookup returns CDR1 SGHRS and CDR2 YFSETQ.

The chain joins TRBV5-1 to TRBJ2-5; 7 bases are a match to TRBD2. This receptor was taken from a man aged 18 to 30 in good health and CMV-seropositive. Sequencing was done on a sample of PBMCs. The CDR3 bases are TGCGCCAGCAGCTTGGAGCGGCCAGCGGGGTACCAAGAGACCCAGTACTTC. Amino acid sequence: CASSLERPAGYQETQYF.